This T cell receptor beta chain appears in the sequencing data of a study of blood T cell repertoires in COVID-19. The overall study: Italy, Spain and the United States were the sources of the convalescent and acute COVID-19 samples.

This clone was recorded once. Those enrolled, adults aged about 18 to 89 years, came from about 24 US areas. The table came from immunoSEQ multiplex PCR; TCRdb's copy has only in-frame clones and leaves some out. The sample carries about 62,000 clones, around two thirds recorded once. The CDR3 has 14 amino acids. Trimming took off 7 bases at V and 0 bases at J, with 11 bases between the two ends. Germline V CDR1 and CDR2: LNHDA, SQIVND (reference sequence). The sequencing sample was made of PBMCs or T cells enriched from blood (not recorded which). The TCR was taken from a woman in her fifties or sixties who had been exposed to COVID-19. The gene calls are TRBV19 and TRBJ2-3; weak D call: TRBD1 (6 bases). CDR3 nucleotides: TGTGCCAGTAAGACAGGCGTTAGCACAGATACGCAGTATTTT. Translated, it gives CASKTGVSTDTQYF.